This T cell receptor beta chain was identified during a study of blood T cell repertoires in COVID-19. Turning to the study itself: Nucleic acid was either cDNA or gDNA, and it came from T cells, B-cell-depleted T cells, or PBMCs.

Clones were read by immunoSEQ multiplex PCR, and TCRdb kept only the in-frame ones, dropping some. Among a few hundred thousand clones listed, approximately 92% were seen once. As regards this clone: The sample holds other DNA sequences that translate to the same CDR3.

CDR1 is MDHEN and CDR2 is SYDVKM in the germline V gene. The CDR3 has 13 residues. J lost 4 bases, V lost 2 bases, and 0 bases had no gene match. Recruits, aged roughly 18 to 100 years, lived in 24 US areas. Participants reported their clinical history, and cohort assignment relied on those reports. Each recovered donor of Cohort 3 presented with two negative PCRs, clearance, or symptom resolution. V usage is TRBV28 and J usage is TRBJ1-2; 8 bases match TRBD1. The sample was PBMCs or T cells enriched from blood (not recorded which). This sequence was found in a woman aged 18-29 years who had recovered from COVID-19. The CDR3: CASSLGTGYGYTF. In nucleotides, the CDR3 is TGTGCCAGCAGTTTAGGGACAGGCTATGGCTACACCTTC.